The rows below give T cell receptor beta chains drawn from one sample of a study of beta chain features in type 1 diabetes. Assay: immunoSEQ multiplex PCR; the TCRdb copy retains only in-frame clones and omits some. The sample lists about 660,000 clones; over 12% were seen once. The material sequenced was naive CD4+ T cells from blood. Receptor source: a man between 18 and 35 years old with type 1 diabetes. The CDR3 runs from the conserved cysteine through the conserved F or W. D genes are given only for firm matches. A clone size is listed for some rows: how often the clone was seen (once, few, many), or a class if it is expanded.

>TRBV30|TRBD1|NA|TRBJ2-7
CACGTALYEQYF
TGTGCCTGCGGGACAGCTTTATACGAGCAGTACTTC
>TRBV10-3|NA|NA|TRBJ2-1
CAISASLAASYNEQFF
TGTGCCATCAGTGCCTCACTAGCCGCCTCATACAATGAGCAGTTCTTC
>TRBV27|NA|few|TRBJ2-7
CASSLSWQGRGEQYF
TGTGCCAGCAGTTTATCCTGGCAGGGGAGAGGAGAGCAGTACTTC
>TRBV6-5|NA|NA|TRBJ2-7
CASSPLTASYEQYF
TGTGCCAGCAGCCCTTTGACGGCCTCCTACGAGCAGTACTTC
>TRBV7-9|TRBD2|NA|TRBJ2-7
CASSGRLGEQYF
TGTGCCAGTAGCGGGCGCCTCGGGGAGCAGTACTTC
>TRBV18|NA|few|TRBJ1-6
CASSLGPGSPLHF
TGTGCCAGCTCACTGGGACCGGGTTCACCCCTCCACTTT
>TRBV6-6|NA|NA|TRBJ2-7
CASKSAPDKQYF
TGTGCCAGCAAATCGGCCCCAGATAAGCAGTACTTC
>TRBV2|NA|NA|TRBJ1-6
CASRPDGVILGSPLHF
TGTGCCAGCAGGCCCGATGGGGTCATATTGGGTTCACCCCTCCACTTT
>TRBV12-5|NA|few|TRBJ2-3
CASGLGTTDTQYF
TGTGCTAGTGGTTTGGGGACCACAGATACGCAGTATTTT
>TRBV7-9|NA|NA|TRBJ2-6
CASELWGANVLTF
TGTGCCAGCGAGCTCTGGGGGGCCAACGTCCTGACTTTC
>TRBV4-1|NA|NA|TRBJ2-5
CASSQQLEETQYF
TGCGCCAGCAGCCAACAACTAGAAGAGACCCAGTACTTC
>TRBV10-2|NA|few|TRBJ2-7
CASSDRTGRYEQYF
TGCGCCAGCAGTGATAGGACCGGCCGCTACGAGCAGTACTTC
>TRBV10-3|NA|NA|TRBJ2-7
CAISETLGTKQYF
TGTGCCATCAGTGAGACCCTGGGTACCAAGCAGTACTTC
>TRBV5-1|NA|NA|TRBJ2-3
CASNGDTQYF
TGCGCCAGCAACGGAGATACGCAGTATTTT
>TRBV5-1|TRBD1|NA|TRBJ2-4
CASSPPGQNIQYF
TGCGCCAGCAGCCCCCCGGGACAGAACATTCAGTACTTC
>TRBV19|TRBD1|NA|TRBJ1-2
CASSVSGTVSYTF
TGTGCCAGTAGTGTCTCCGGGACAGTCAGCTACACCTTC
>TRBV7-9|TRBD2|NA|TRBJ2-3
CASSSPRTSGTDTQYF
TGTGCCAGCAGCTCGCCCCGGACTAGCGGTACAGATACGCAGTATTTT
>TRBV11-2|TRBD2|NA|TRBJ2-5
CASSFLRDYPQETQYF
TGTGCCAGCAGCTTCCTGCGGGACTACCCCCAAGAGACCCAGTACTTC
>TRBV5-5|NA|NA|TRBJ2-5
CASSLGEETQYF
TGTGCCAGCAGCTTGGGTGAAGAGACCCAGTACTTC
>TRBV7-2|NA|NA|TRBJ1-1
CASSSSMNTEAFF
TGTGCCAGCAGCTCTTCCATGAACACTGAAGCTTTCTTT
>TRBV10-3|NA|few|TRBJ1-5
CAISEGPGGGNQPQHF
TGTGCCATCAGTGAGGGGCCCGGGGGCGGCAATCAGCCCCAGCATTTT
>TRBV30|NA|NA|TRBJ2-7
CAWSVAYEQYF
TGTGCCTGGAGTGTCGCCTACGAGCAGTACTTC
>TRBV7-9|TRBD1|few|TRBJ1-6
CASSLTDRGPLHF
TGTGCCAGCAGCTTAACCGACAGGGGTCCCCTCCACTTT
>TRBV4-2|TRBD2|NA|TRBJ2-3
CASSPRLAGAGDTQYF
TGTGCCAGCAGCCCTCGACTAGCGGGGGCTGGAGATACGCAGTATTTT
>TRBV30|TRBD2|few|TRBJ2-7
CAWSALAGVSYEQYF
TGTGCCTGGAGTGCCCTAGCGGGGGTCTCCTACGAGCAGTACTTC
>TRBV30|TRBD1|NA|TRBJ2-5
CAWRAGGLSKTQYF
TGTGCCTGGAGGGCAGGGGGCCTATCGAAGACCCAGTACTTC
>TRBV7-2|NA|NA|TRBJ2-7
CASSGPGTTSYEQYF
TGTGCCAGCAGCGGTCCCGGGACCACCTCCTACGAGCAGTACTTC
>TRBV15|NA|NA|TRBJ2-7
CATSRDQLGTYEQYF
TGTGCCACCAGCAGAGATCAACTGGGAACCTACGAGCAGTACTTC
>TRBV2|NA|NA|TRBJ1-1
CATRQDRDTEAFF
TGTGCCACCCGACAGGATAGGGACACTGAAGCTTTCTTT
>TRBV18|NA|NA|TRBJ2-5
CASSPNRQETQYF
TGTGCCAGCTCACCTAACAGACAAGAGACCCAGTACTTC
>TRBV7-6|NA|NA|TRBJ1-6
CASSLEGRASINSPLHF
TGTGCCAGCAGCTTAGAGGGCAGGGCTTCGATTAATTCACCCCTCCACTTT
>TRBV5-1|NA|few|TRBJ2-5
CASGMDGQYQETQYF
TGCGCCAGCGGAATGGACGGCCAGTACCAAGAGACCCAGTACTTC
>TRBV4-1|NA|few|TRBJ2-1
CASSHRRGGRQVGDEQFF
TGCGCCAGCAGCCACCGGCGGGGTGGCAGACAAGTTGGGGATGAGCAGTTCTTC
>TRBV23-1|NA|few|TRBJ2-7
CASSQSAASEQYF
TGCGCCAGCAGTCAATCTGCGGCAAGCGAGCAGTACTTC
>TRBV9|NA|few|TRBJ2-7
CASRGAQARRDISSYEQYF
TGTGCCAGCAGAGGAGCCCAAGCCCGCCGGGACATCAGCTCCTACGAGCAGTACTTC
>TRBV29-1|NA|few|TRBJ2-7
CSAGELYEQYF
TGCAGCGCCGGAGAACTCTACGAGCAGTACTTC
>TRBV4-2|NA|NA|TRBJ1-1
CASSQSGSMNTEAFF
TGTGCCAGCAGCCAGTCTGGGAGCATGAACACTGAAGCTTTCTTT
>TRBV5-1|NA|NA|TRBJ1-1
CASSLKVSGTEAFF
TGCGCCAGCAGCTTGAAGGTTTCCGGCACTGAAGCTTTCTTT
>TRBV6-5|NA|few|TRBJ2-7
CASRTGLVEQYF
TGTGCCAGCAGGACAGGCCTGGTGGAGCAGTACTTC
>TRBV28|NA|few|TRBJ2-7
CASIGGAPTYEQYF
TGTGCCAGCATAGGAGGAGCCCCGACCTACGAGCAGTACTTC